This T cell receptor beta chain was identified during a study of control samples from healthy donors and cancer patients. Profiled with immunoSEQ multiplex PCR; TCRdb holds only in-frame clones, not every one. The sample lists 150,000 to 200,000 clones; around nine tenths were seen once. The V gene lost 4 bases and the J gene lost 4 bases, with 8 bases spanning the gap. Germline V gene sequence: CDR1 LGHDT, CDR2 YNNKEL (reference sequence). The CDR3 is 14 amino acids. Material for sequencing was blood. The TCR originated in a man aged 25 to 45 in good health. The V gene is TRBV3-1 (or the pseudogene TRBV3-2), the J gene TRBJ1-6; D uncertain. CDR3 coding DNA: TGTGCCAGCAGCCGATCGGAATATAATTCACCCCTCCACTTT. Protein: CASSRSEYNSPLHF.